These 31 T cell receptor beta chains came from one sample sequenced in a study of blood T cell repertoires in COVID-19 (TCRdb year 2020). Libraries were constructed by the immunoSEQ multiplex PCR assay. The table was pulled from immuneACCESS by TCRdb, which kept in-frame rearrangements only. Such tables lose some clones; where checked, under half of the loss comes from unresolved V genes, and the rest has no known cause. In this sample the table shows 250,000 to 400,000 clones, roughly 90% of which occur a single time. Together, the top ten hold 2.6% of the sample. Sequencing input: PBMCs or T cells enriched from blood (not recorded which). The receptor set was obtained from a man aged 55 to 70 who had recovered from COVID-19.

The chain links TRBV12-3 or TRBV12-4 to TRBJ2-6; D unclear. This CDR3 is 13 amino acids long. V was shortened by 7 bases and J by 4 bases, with 8 bases between the two germline ends. The CDR3 nucleotides read TGTGCCAGCACTCATGGCGGGGCCAACGTCCTGACTTTC. This sequence encodes CASTHGGANVLTF.

The genes are TRBV28 and TRBJ1-3; D is ambiguous. Trimming stripped 3 bases from V and 0 bases from J, with 9 bases between. Per germline, CDR1 MDHEN and CDR2 SYDVKM. The CDR3 extends over 15 amino acids. The CDR3 protein is CASSFWLASGNTIYF. CDR3 nucleotide sequence: TGTGCCAGCAGTTTTTGGTTAGCCTCTGGAAACACCATATATTTT.

The chain combines TRBV18 with TRBJ2-7, with 9 bases that match TRBD1. This CDR3 comprises 15 residues. V lost 5 bases, J lost 1 base, and 6 bases stayed unmatched. Germline V CDR1 and CDR2: KGHSH, LQKENI. The CDR3 DNA reads TGTGCCAGCTCAGGACCCGGGACAGGGTCCTACGAGCAGTACTTC. It translates to CASSGPGTGSYEQYF. Full variable domain (rest looked up from reference TRBV18 and TRBJ2-7): NAGVMQNPRHLVRRRGQEARLRCSPMKGHSHVYWYRQLPEEGLKFMVYLQKENIIDESGMPKERFSAEFPKEGPSILRIQQVVRGDSAAYFCASSGPGTGSYEQYFGPGTRLTVT.

The chain is built from TRBV19 and TRBJ2-1; 7 nucleotides match TRBD2. The ends lost 4 bases at V and 12 bases at J; junction bases unmatched: 6. Germline values: CDR1 LNHDA, CDR2 SQIVND (reference sequence). CDR3 length equals 12 residues. DNA for the CDR3: TGTGCCAGTAGTAGGGGGGGGACGGTGCAGTTCTTC. As protein: CASSRGGTVQFF.

The gene calls are TRBV6-5 and TRBJ2-1; D is possibly TRBD2 (7 bases). This CDR3 contains 15 residues. Deletions cut 7 bases from V and 5 bases from J, with 18 bases between. Looked up from germline, CDR1 is MNHEY and CDR2 is SVGAGI. The CDR3 sequence is CASKMSRGGHNEQFF. The DNA for the CDR3 is TGTGCCAGCAAGATGTCGAGGGGGGGACACAATGAGCAGTTCTTC.

CDR3 sequence: CASRRPGQSPYTF. CDR3 DNA sequence: TGTGCCAGCAGGCGACCGGGACAGAGCCCCTACACCTTC. The gene calls are TRBV11-2 and TRBJ1-2, with 7 bases identical to TRBD1. This CDR3 region has 13 residues. From germline, CDR1 is SGHAT and CDR2 FQNNGV. After removal of 6 bases from V and 10 bases from J, the junction contained 11 bases not matched to a gene.

This sequence joins TRBV7-8 and TRBJ2-7; 9 nucleotides line up with TRBD2. V was pared by 5 bases and J by 1 base, with 3 bases of the junction left unmatched. CDR1 is SGHVS, CDR2 FQNEAQ, per germline. The CDR3 runs to 14 residues. The CDR3 loop is CASSRREGSYEQYF. DNA of the CDR3: TGTGCCAGCAGCAGGCGGGAGGGTTCCTACGAGCAGTACTTC.

This clone was picked up one time. This sequence joins TRBV9 and TRBJ1-1; D ambiguous. The CDR3 has 13 residues. V was clipped by 3 bases and J by 0 bases, with 6 bases between them. Germline V gene sequence: CDR1 SGDLS, CDR2 YYNGEE. CDR3 bases: TGTGCCAGCAGCGCCCAAATGAACACTGAAGCTTTCTTT. Residues: CASSAQMNTEAFF. The entire variable domain, with the rest obtained from reference TRBV9 and TRBJ1-1, is as follows: DSGVTQTPKHLITATGQRVTLRCSPRSGDLSVYWYQQSLDQGLQFLIQYYNGEERAKGNILERFSAQQFPDLHSELNLSSLELGDSALYFCASSAQMNTEAFFGQGTRLTVV.

V and J are TRBV4-3 and TRBJ1-2; possibly TRBD1 for D (5 bases). Germline V gene sequence: CDR1 LGHNA, CDR2 YSLEER. The CDR3 contains 16 residues. Deletions cut 1 base from V and 1 base from J, with 13 bases between. CDR3 protein: CASSQVVQGHNYGYTF. The DNA for the CDR3 is TGCGCCAGCAGCCAAGTCGTCCAGGGCCATAACTATGGCTACACCTTC.

The rearrangement uses TRBV11-2 and TRBJ1-5; the match to TRBD1 covers 8 bases. Germline CDR1 reads SGHAT; CDR2 reads FQNNGV. Trimming removed 3 bases from V and 0 bases from J; junction bases left unmatched: 13. This CDR3 spans 19 amino acids. The CDR3 nucleotides are TGTGCCAGCAGCTTGATGGGGGTGACAGGGGACCATAGCAATCAGCCCCAGCATTTT. Its translation is CASSLMGVTGDHSNQPQHF.

This sequence joins TRBV15 and TRBJ2-3, with TRBD2 matching over 8 bases. Germline CDR1 reads LNHNV; CDR2 reads YYDKDF (reference sequence). J gave up 3 bases and V 8 bases, and 10 bases lay outside the gene matches. The CDR3 covers 15 residues. The DNA for the CDR3 is TGTGCCACCTACCCAGCGGGGGCCTCGACAGATACGCAGTATTTT. Translation gives CATYPAGASTDTQYF.

The chain combines TRBV4-3 with TRBJ1-6; 7 bases agree with TRBD1. The CDR3 sequence is 14 residues long. Germline trimming cut 2 bases from V and 9 bases from J; bases unmatched to any gene: 4. Germline assignment: CDR1 LGHNA and CDR2 YSLEER. The CDR3 loop is CASSQRQGSSPLHF. The CDR3 DNA reads TGCGCCAGCAGCCAAAGACAGGGTAGTTCACCCCTCCACTTT.

The V and J genes are TRBV12-3 or TRBV12-4 and TRBJ1-4; maybe TRBD1 (5 bases). Deletions cut 6 bases from V and 7 bases from J, with 9 bases between. This CDR3 is built from 12 residues. In nucleotides, the CDR3 is TGTGCCAGCAGGGGGGAGGGTGAAAAACTGTTTTTT. This encodes CASRGEGEKLFF.

This clone was seen once. This sequence joins TRBV14 and TRBJ1-3, with D possibly TRBD1 on 6 matching bases. V lost 1 base and J lost 5, with 12 bases in between. CDR1 and CDR2 from the germline V gene are SGHDN and FVKESK. This CDR3 region has 15 residues. The CDR3 coding sequence is TGTGCCAGCAGCCAAGTCTCAGGGGTCCGAAACACCATATATTTT. This translates into CASSQVSGVRNTIYF.

The genes are TRBV28 and TRBJ2-6, with 8 bases fitting TRBD1. CDR1 is MDHEN and CDR2 is SYDVKM in the germline V gene. This CDR3 is 15 amino acids long. After removal of 8 bases from V and 2 bases from J, the junction contained 5 bases not matched to a gene. CDR3 bases: TGTGCCAGCGGACAGGGAGGTGCTGGGGCCAACGTCCTGACTTTC. It specifies CASGQGGAGANVLTF.

V and J are TRBV6-4 and TRBJ2-7; D is ambiguous. This CDR3 spans 14 amino acids. Germline lookup yields CDR1 MRHNA and CDR2 SNTAGT. Trimming left V 0 bases short and J 7 bases short, with 13 bases between. This chain's CDR3 is CASSDSVHSREQYF. The CDR3 DNA follows: TGTGCCAGCAGTGACTCCGTTCATTCCAGGGAGCAGTACTTC.

This sequence joins TRBV7-2 and TRBJ2-3; TRBD2 matches 9 bases. V was clipped by 8 bases and J by 5 bases; unmatched bases: 8. CDR1 and CDR2 from the germline V gene are SGHTA and FQGNSA. The CDR3 is 14 residues long. The CDR3: CASSRGGAQDTQYF. The CDR3 coding sequence is TGTGCCAGCTCGCGGGGGGGCGCCCAAGATACGCAGTATTTT.

The chain couples TRBV14 to TRBJ1-6; D is uncertain. The germline CDR1 and CDR2 sequences are SGHDN and FVKESK. V was pared by 1 base and J by 9 bases, with 7 bases between. This CDR3 has 13 residues. CDR3 region: CASSQVQSSPLHF. The DNA of the CDR3 is TGTGCCAGCAGCCAAGTCCAGTCTTCACCCCTCCACTTT.

The J gene is TRBJ2-3, the V gene TRBV14; 7 nucleotides align to TRBD2. Germline V gives CDR1 SGHDN, CDR2 FVKESK. The ends lost 0 bases at V and 5 bases at J; junction bases unmatched: 8. This CDR3 region has 16 residues. This CDR3 reads CASSQDELAVRDTQYF. The CDR3 DNA reads as TGTGCCAGCAGCCAAGATGAGCTAGCGGTCAGAGATACGCAGTATTTT.

V and J are TRBV15 and TRBJ1-5; perhaps TRBD1 as D (5 bases). Germline V gene lookup returns CDR1 LNHNV and CDR2 YYDKDF (reference sequence). Between the trimmed V and J ends, which lost 0 bases and 7 bases, there was a span of 10 bases. The CDR3 sequence is 14 residues long. The CDR3 region has the DNA TGTGCCACCAGCAGAGACAGGGAACGGCAGCCCCAGCATTTT. Its translation is CATSRDRERQPQHF.

CDR3 DNA sequence: TGTGCCAGCTCCCTGACGGGGGGCGATAACTATGGCTACACCTTC. It yields the protein CASSLTGGDNYGYTF. The rearrangement joins TRBV18 to TRBJ1-2, with D possibly being TRBD1 (6 bases). This CDR3 is built from 15 residues. The ends were cut back, 6 bases at V and 1 base at J, with 15 bases in the middle. CDR1 is KGHSH and CDR2 is LQKENI in the germline V gene. The full variable domain, completed using reference TRBV18 and TRBJ1-2, is NAGVMQNPRHLVRRRGQEARLRCSPMKGHSHVYWYRQLPEEGLKFMVYLQKENIIDESGMPKERFSAEFPKEGPSILRIQQVVRGDSAAYFCASSLTGGDNYGYTFGSGTRLTVV.

In its sample, this clone was seen once. The V gene is TRBV3-1 (or the pseudogene TRBV3-2), the J gene TRBJ1-1; a possible D gene is TRBD1 (6 bases). This CDR3 region has 14 residues. Between the trimmed V and J ends, which lost 7 bases and 7 bases, there was a span of 19 bases. Germline V lookup: CDR1 LGHDT, CDR2 YNNKEL (reference sequence). The CDR3 sequence is CASNEAGGQSEAFF. CDR3 in DNA: TGTGCCAGCAACGAAGCCGGGGGGCAAAGTGAAGCTTTCTTT.

The J gene is TRBJ1-5, the V gene TRBV27; the D gene is possibly TRBD1 (5 bases). V was trimmed by 3 bases and J by 1 base, leaving 7 bases between them. In germline, CDR1 is MNHEY, CDR2 SMNVEV (reference sequence). This CDR3 has 14 residues. This CDR3 reads CASSLGGSNQPQHF. The CDR3 nucleotides are TGTGCCAGCAGTTTGGGGGGGAGCAATCAGCCCCAGCATTTT.

This rearrangement joins TRBV10-1 to TRBJ1-2; 12 bases map to TRBD1. Trimming cost V 4 bases and J 6 bases; bases outside gene matches: 12. The germline CDR1 and CDR2 sequences are WNHNN and SYGVQD (reference sequence). CDR3 length: 17 amino acids. The CDR3 region is CASSAPGQGAYGHGYTF. DNA for the CDR3: TGCGCCAGCAGTGCTCCGGGACAGGGGGCTTACGGCCATGGCTACACCTTC.

The chain combines TRBV7-3 with TRBJ1-3; D is possibly TRBD1 (5 bases). CDR3 length equals 15 residues. V was trimmed by 2 bases and J by 0 bases, leaving 8 bases between them. In germline, CDR1 is SGHTA, CDR2 FQGTGA. As DNA, the CDR3 is TGTGCCAGCAGCTTACAGGGAACCTCTGGAAACACCATATATTTT. Translating gives CASSLQGTSGNTIYF.

This chain connects TRBV5-8 to TRBJ1-6, with a tentative D call TRBD1 (6 bases). This CDR3 region has 14 residues. V was cut by 4 bases and J by 14 bases, with 19 bases left in between. Germline V gives CDR1 SGHTS, CDR2 YDEGEE. CDR3 sequence reads: CASSRSTTGRSLHF. The CDR3 DNA is TGTGCCAGCAGCCGGAGTACGACAGGAAGGTCCCTCCACTTT.

This chain links TRBV5-6 with TRBJ1-2, with D possibly matching TRBD1 (5 bases). CDR1 is SGHDT and CDR2 is YYEEEE in the germline V gene. V lost 0 bases to trimming and J lost 4 bases, with 13 bases between them. The CDR3 loop spans 15 amino acids. The CDR3 DNA follows: TGTGCCAGCAGCTTGGGCGGGGGTATGATCTATGGCTACACCTTC. Its translation is CASSLGGGMIYGYTF.

CDR3 protein: CASSLGQGRSTEAFF. The CDR3 DNA is TGTGCCAGCAGCTTGGGACAGGGACGAAGCACTGAAGCTTTCTTT. The genes are TRBV5-4 and TRBJ1-1, with TRBD1 matching 7 bases. Germline V CDR1 and CDR2: SGHNT, YYREEE (reference sequence). The CDR3 length is 15 residues. The trim removed 0 bases at V and 4 bases at J, leaving 6 bases unmatched.

V is TRBV2 and J is TRBJ2-7; D is uncertain. V gave up 7 bases and J gave up 1 base, with 8 bases separating them. This CDR3 is 12 amino acids long. Per germline, CDR1 SNHLY and CDR2 FYNNEI. CDR3 coding DNA: TGTGCCAGCATAGGCGGTTCCTACGAGCAGTACTTC. Translated, it gives CASIGGSYEQYF.

Comment on this clone: The limits of the CDR3 on the DNA are not certain, so only TCRdb's listed CDR3 is given. This rearrangement joins TRBV6-5 to TRBJ1-5; the tabulated D call, TRBD1, remains unverified against the DNA. Per the germline V gene, CDR1 is MNHEY and CDR2 is SVGAGI. The CDR3 numbers 14 amino acids, ends counted. The CDR3 sequence: CASILDTWGQPQHF.

This clone was seen a single time. The V gene is TRBV13, the J gene TRBJ2-1; D is perhaps TRBD1 (5 bases). CDR3 length: 13 residues. Trimming left V 1 base short and J 10 bases short, with 11 bases between. CDR1 PRHDT and CDR2 FYEKMQ come from the germline V gene (reference sequence). The CDR3 here is CASSLEGRLEQFF. DNA of the CDR3: TGTGCCAGCAGCTTAGAGGGGCGCTTAGAGCAGTTCTTC.